Listed below are T cell receptor beta chains from one sample, sequenced in a study of patients and donors after allogeneic stem cell transplantation. Each CDR3 protein gets one entry after TCRdb re-called the RT-PCR reads with MiXCR. The sample shows about 160,000 distinct CDR3 sequences, nearly 25% of them seen only once. Sequencing was performed on blood, either unsorted or a sorted T cell fraction (not recorded which). These receptors were taken from a human donor who was either an allogeneic HSCT recipient or a stem cell or donor lymphocyte infusion donor (not recorded which). It is not recorded whose cells these are; they may come from a transplant donor. Each CDR3 is given with its conserved first and last residue. The D gene is left open where the match is weak. Part of the rows lack a size; the others show once, few, many or a class for expanded clones.

J gene: TRBJ2-3
V gene: TRBV5-1
clone size: -
D gene: -
CDR3 protein: CASSQLVADTQYF
CDR3 DNA: TGCGCCAGCAGCCAGCTTGTGGCAGATACGCAGTATTTT

J gene: TRBJ1-2
V gene: TRBV20-1
clone size: few
D gene: -
CDR3 protein: CSASLDARGYTF
CDR3 DNA: TGCAGTGCTAGTCTCGACGCCCGTGGCTACACCTTC

J gene: TRBJ1-1
V gene: TRBV7-9
clone size: few
D gene: -
CDR3 protein: CASSLTRGTEAFF
CDR3 DNA: TGTGCCAGCAGCTTAACTAGGGGAACTGAAGCTTTCTTT

J gene: TRBJ1-1
V gene: TRBV7-9
clone size: few
D gene: -
CDR3 protein: CASSLDHREAFF
CDR3 DNA: TGTGCCAGCAGCTTAGATCACAGGGAAGCTTTCTTT

J gene: TRBJ1-5
V gene: TRBV18
clone size: -
D gene: TRBD1
CDR3 protein: CASSPPSGGEPQHF
CDR3 DNA: TGTGCCAGCTCACCACCTTCAGGGGGCGAGCCCCAGCATTTT

J gene: TRBJ2-4
V gene: TRBV6-5
clone size: few
D gene: -
CDR3 protein: CASSYDRIGEGIMKNIQYF
CDR3 DNA: TGTGCCAGCAGTTACGACCGTATTGGTGAGGGCATAATGAAAAACATTCAGTACTTC

J gene: TRBJ1-2
V gene: TRBV5-1
clone size: few
D gene: -
CDR3 protein: CASRFLTRGSYGYTF
CDR3 DNA: TGCGCCAGCCGCTTTCTTACGCGGGGATCCTATGGCTACACCTTC

J gene: TRBJ2-5
V gene: TRBV29-1
clone size: -
D gene: TRBD1
CDR3 protein: CSVEDRGGEEYF
CDR3 DNA: TGCAGCGTTGAAGATAGAGGGGGCGAAGAGTACTTC

J gene: TRBJ1-2
V gene: TRBV7-8
clone size: -
D gene: -
CDR3 protein: CASSLGGDHYGYTF
CDR3 DNA: TGTGCCAGCAGCTTAGGGGGGGATCACTATGGCTACACCTTC

J gene: TRBJ2-1
V gene: TRBV6-2/TRBV6-3
clone size: -
D gene: TRBD2
CDR3 protein: CASSYSKAGVSYNEQFF
CDR3 DNA: TGTGCCAGCAGTTACTCTAAAGCGGGAGTTTCCTACAATGAGCAGTTCTTC

J gene: TRBJ1-1
V gene: TRBV7-6
clone size: -
D gene: -
CDR3 protein: CASSSSPMAEAFF
CDR3 DNA: TGTGCCAGCAGCTCCTCCCCGATGGCTGAAGCTTTCTTT

J gene: TRBJ1-2
V gene: TRBV7-9
clone size: -
D gene: -
CDR3 protein: CASSFTSRNYGYTF
CDR3 DNA: TGTGCCAGCAGCTTCACGAGTCGGAACTATGGCTACACCTTC

J gene: TRBJ1-4
V gene: TRBV15
clone size: once
D gene: -
CDR3 protein: CATSRGLGTSNEKLFF
CDR3 DNA: TGTGCCACCAGCAGAGGCCTAGGGACAAGTAATGAAAAACTGTTTTTT

J gene: TRBJ2-7
V gene: TRBV19
clone size: few
D gene: TRBD2
CDR3 protein: CASSGRALGYEQYF
CDR3 DNA: TGTGCCAGTAGCGGGAGGGCGCTGGGCTACGAGCAGTACTTC

J gene: TRBJ1-2
V gene: TRBV7-2
clone size: few
D gene: -
CDR3 protein: CASSLGTGRYGYTF
CDR3 DNA: TGTGCCAGCAGCTTAGGAACGGGCCGCTATGGCTACACCTTC

J gene: TRBJ2-1
V gene: TRBV20-1
clone size: few
D gene: TRBD2
CDR3 protein: CSAPTSGGYNEQFF
CDR3 DNA: TGCAGTGCCCCCACTAGCGGGGGTTACAATGAGCAGTTCTTC

J gene: TRBJ1-2
V gene: TRBV12-3/TRBV12-4
clone size: -
D gene: TRBD1
CDR3 protein: CASSFWDRGRYGYTF
CDR3 DNA: TGTGCCAGCAGCTTCTGGGACAGGGGGCGGTATGGCTACACCTTC

J gene: TRBJ2-7
V gene: TRBV3-1
clone size: few
D gene: -
CDR3 protein: CASSPGRRTYEQYF
CDR3 DNA: TGTGCCAGCAGCCCCGGACGGAGGACCTACGAGCAGTACTTC

J gene: TRBJ1-1
V gene: TRBV4-2
clone size: few
D gene: -
CDR3 protein: CASSQYRQMNTEAFF
CDR3 DNA: TGTGCCAGCAGCCAATATCGGCAAATGAACACTGAAGCTTTCTTT

J gene: TRBJ2-3
V gene: TRBV5-1
clone size: -
D gene: TRBD2
CDR3 protein: CASSLTSVSTDTQYF
CDR3 DNA: TGCGCCAGCAGCTTGACTAGCGTAAGCACAGATACGCAGTATTTT

J gene: TRBJ1-4
V gene: TRBV7-8
clone size: -
D gene: -
CDR3 protein: CASSLSLTGYEKLFF
CDR3 DNA: TGTGCCAGCAGCTTATCCCTAACAGGCTACGAAAAACTGTTTTTT

J gene: TRBJ1-5
V gene: TRBV12-3/TRBV12-4
clone size: few
D gene: -
CDR3 protein: CASSTSRRVGFGNQPQHF
CDR3 DNA: TGTGCCAGCAGTACTTCACGCCGCGTGGGGTTCGGCAATCAGCCCCAGCATTTT

J gene: TRBJ2-3
V gene: TRBV5-1
clone size: few
D gene: -
CDR3 protein: CASSLIATDTQYF
CDR3 DNA: TGCGCCAGCAGCTTGATCGCTACAGATACGCAGTATTTT

J gene: TRBJ2-7
V gene: TRBV5-1
clone size: -
D gene: TRBD2
CDR3 protein: CASSLVSSGSSYEQYF
CDR3 DNA: TGCGCCAGCAGCTTGGTTTCTAGCGGGAGTTCCTACGAGCAGTACTTC